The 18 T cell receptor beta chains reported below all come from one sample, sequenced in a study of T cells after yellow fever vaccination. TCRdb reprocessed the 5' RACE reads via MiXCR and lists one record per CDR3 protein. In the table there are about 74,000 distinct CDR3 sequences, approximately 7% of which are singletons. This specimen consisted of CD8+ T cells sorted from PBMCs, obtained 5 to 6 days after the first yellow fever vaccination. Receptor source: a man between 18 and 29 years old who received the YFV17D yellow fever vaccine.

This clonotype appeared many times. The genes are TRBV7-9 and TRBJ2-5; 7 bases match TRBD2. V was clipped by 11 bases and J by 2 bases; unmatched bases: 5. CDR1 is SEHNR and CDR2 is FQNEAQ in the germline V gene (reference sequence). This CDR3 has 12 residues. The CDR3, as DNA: TGTGCCGCAGGACTAGGGCAAGAGACCCAGTACTTC. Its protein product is CAAGLGQETQYF.

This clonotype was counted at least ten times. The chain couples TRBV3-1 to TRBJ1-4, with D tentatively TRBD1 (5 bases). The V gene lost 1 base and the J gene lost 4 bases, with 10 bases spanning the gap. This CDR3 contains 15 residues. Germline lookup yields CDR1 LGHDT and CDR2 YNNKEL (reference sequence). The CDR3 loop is CASSQGLGGNEKLFF. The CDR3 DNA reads TGTGCCAGCAGCCAAGGTCTTGGGGGTAATGAAAAACTGTTTTTT. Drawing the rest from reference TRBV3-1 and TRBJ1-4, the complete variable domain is DTAVSQTPKYLVTQMGNDKSIKCEQNLGHDTMYWYKQDSKKFLKIMFSYNNKELIINETVPNRFSPKSPDKAHLNLHINSLELGDSAVYFCASSQGLGGNEKLFFGSGTQLSVL.

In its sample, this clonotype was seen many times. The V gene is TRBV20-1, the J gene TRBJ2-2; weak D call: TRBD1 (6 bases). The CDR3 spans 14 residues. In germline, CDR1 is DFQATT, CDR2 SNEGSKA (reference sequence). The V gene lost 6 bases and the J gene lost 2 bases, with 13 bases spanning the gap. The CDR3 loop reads CSAAGTTNTGELFF. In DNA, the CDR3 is TGCAGTGCCGCCGGGACAACTAACACCGGGGAGCTGTTTTTT.

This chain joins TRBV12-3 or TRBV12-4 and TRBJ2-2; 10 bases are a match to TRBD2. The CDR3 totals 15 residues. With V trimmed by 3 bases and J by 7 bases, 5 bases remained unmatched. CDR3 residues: CASSFSGGPGGELFF. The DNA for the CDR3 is TGTGCCAGCAGTTTTAGCGGGGGGCCGGGCGGGGAGCTGTTTTTT.

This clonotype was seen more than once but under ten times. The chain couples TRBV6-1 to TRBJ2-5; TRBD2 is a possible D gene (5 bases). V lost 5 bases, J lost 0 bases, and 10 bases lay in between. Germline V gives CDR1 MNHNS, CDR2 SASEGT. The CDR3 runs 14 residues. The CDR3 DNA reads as TGTGCCAGCAGTCCGGGAAGGTACCAAGAGACCCAGTACTTC. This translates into CASSPGRYQETQYF.

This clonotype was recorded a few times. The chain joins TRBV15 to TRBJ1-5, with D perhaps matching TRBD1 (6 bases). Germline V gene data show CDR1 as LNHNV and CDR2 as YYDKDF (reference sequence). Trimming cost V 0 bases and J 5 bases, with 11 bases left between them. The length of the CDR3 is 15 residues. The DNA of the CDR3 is TGTGCCACCAGCAGAGATATGGGGGCTTATCAGCCCCAGCATTTT. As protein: CATSRDMGAYQPQHF.

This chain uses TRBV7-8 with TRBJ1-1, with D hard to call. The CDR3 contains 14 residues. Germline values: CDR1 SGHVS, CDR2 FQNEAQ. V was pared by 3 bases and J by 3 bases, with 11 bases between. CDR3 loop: CASSFFRGDTEAFF. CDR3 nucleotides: TGTGCCAGCAGCTTTTTCAGAGGAGACACTGAAGCTTTCTTT.

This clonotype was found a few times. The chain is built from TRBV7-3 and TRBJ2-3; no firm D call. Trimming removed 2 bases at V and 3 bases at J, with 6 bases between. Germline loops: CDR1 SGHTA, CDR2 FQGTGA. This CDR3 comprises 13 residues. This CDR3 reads CASSLGLTDTQYF. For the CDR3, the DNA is TGTGCCAGCAGCTTAGGTCTTACAGATACGCAGTATTTT.

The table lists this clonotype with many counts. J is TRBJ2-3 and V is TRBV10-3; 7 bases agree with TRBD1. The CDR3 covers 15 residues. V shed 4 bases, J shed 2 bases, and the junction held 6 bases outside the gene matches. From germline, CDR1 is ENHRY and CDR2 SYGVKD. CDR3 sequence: CAISARGRDTDTQYF. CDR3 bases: TGTGCCATCAGTGCTAGGGGGCGCGACACAGATACGCAGTATTTT.

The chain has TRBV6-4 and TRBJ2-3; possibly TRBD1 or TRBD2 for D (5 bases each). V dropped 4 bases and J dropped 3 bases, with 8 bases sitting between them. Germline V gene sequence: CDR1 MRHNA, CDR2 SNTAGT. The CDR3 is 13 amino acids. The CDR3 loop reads CASSGDATDTQYF. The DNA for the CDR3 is TGTGCCAGCAGTGGGGACGCAACAGATACGCAGTATTTT.

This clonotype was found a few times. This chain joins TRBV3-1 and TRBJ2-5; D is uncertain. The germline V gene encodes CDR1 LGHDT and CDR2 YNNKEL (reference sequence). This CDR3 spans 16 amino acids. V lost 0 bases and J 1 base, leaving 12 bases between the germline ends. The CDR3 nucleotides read TGTGCCAGCAGCCAAGATGGTGGCAGATTCCAAGAGACCCAGTACTTC. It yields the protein CASSQDGGRFQETQYF.

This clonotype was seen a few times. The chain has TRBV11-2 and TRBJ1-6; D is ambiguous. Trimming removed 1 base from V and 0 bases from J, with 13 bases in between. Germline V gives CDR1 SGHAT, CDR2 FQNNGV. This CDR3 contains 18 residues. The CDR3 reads CASSLVRIDISYNSPLHF. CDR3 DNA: TGTGCCAGCAGCTTAGTCAGGATCGACATCTCCTATAATTCACCCCTCCACTTT.

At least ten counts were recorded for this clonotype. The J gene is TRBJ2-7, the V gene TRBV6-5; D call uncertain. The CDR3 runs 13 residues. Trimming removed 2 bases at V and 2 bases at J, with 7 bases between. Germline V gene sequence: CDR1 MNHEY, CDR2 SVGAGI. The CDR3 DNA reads TGTGCCAGCAGTTACGGGGTACCCTACGAGCAGTACTTC. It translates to CASSYGVPYEQYF.

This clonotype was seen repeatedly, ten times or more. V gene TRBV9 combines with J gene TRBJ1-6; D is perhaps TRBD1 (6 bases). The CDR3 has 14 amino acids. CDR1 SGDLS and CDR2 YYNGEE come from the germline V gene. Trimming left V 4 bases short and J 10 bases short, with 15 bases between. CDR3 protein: CASSPWGAGSPLHF. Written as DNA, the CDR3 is TGTGCCAGCAGCCCTTGGGGGGCAGGATCACCCCTCCACTTT.

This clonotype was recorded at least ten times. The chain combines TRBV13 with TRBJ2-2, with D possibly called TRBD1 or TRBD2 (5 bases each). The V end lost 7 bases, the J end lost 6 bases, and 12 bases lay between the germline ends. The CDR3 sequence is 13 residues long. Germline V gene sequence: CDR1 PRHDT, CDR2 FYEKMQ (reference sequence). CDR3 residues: CASTNRGAGELFF. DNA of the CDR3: TGTGCCAGCACCAACAGAGGGGCCGGGGAGCTGTTTTTT.

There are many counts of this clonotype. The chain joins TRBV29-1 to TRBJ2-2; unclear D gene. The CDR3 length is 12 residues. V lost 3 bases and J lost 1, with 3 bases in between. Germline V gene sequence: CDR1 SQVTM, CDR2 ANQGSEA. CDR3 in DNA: TGCAGCGTTGACCGGAACACCGGGGAGCTGTTTTTT. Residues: CSVDRNTGELFF.

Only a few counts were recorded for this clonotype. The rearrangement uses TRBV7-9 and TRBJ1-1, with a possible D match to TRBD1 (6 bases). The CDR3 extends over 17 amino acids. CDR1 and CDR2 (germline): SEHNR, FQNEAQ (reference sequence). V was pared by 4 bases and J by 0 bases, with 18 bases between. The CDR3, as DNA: TGTGCCAGCAGCTCCAGTCCCGGGACATTCTTGAACACTGAAGCTTTCTTT. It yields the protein CASSSSPGTFLNTEAFF. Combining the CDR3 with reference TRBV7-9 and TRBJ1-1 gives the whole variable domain DTGVSQNPRHKITKRGQNVTFRCDPISEHNRLYWYRQTLGQGPEFLTYFQNEAQLEKSRLLSDRFSAERPKGSFSTLEIQRTEQGDSAMYLCASSSSPGTFLNTEAFFGQGTRLTVV.

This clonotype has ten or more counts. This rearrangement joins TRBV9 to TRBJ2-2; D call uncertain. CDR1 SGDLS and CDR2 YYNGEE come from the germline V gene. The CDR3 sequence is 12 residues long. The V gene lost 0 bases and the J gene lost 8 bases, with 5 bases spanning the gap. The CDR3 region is CASSVAVGELFF. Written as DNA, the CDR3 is TGTGCCAGCAGCGTAGCGGTGGGGGAGCTGTTTTTT.